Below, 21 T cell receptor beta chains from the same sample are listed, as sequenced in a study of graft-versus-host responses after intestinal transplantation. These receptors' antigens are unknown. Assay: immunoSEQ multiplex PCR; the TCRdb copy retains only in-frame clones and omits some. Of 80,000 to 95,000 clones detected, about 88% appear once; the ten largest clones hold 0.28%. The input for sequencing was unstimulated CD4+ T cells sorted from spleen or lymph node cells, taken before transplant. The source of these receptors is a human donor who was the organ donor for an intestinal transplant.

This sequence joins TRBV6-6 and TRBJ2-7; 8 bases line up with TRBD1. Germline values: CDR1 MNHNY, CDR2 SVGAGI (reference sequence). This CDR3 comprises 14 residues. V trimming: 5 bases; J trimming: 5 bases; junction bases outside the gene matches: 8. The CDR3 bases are TGTGCCAGCAGTCCAGGACAGGGATTCCACGAGCAGTACTTC. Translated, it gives CASSPGQGFHEQYF.

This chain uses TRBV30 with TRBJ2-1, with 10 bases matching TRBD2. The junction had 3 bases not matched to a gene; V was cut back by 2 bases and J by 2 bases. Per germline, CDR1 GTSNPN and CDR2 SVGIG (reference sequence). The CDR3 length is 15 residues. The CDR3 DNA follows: TGTGCCTGGAGTTGGAGCGGGGGGGCCTACAATGAGCAGTTCTTC. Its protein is CAWSWSGGAYNEQFF. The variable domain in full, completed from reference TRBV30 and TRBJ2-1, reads SQTIHQWPATLVQPVGSPLSLECTVEGTSNPNLYWYRQAAGRGLQLLFYSVGIGQISSEVPQNLSASRPQDRQFILSSKKLLLSDSGFYLCAWSWSGGAYNEQFFGPGTRLTVL.

CDR3 sequence reads: CASSPDRPRPYTEAFF. CDR3 coding DNA: TGTGCCAGCTCACCGGACAGGCCTCGCCCGTACACTGAAGCTTTCTTT. This sequence joins TRBV18 and TRBJ1-1; TRBD1 aligns across 7 bases. The CDR3 has 16 residues. Trimming removed 3 bases from V and 3 bases from J; junction bases left unmatched: 10. Germline V gene sequence: CDR1 KGHSH, CDR2 LQKENI.

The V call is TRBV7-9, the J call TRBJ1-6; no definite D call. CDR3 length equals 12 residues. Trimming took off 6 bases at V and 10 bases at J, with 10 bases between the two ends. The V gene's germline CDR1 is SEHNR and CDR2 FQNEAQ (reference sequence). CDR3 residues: CASSYQASPLHF. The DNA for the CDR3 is TGTGCCAGCAGTTACCAAGCCTCACCCCTCCACTTT. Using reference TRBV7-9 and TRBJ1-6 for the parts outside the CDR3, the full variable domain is DTGVSQNPRHKITKRGQNVTFRCDPISEHNRLYWYRQTLGQGPEFLTYFQNEAQLEKSRLLSDRFSAERPKGSFSTLEIQRTEQGDSAMYLCASSYQASPLHFGNGTRLTVT.

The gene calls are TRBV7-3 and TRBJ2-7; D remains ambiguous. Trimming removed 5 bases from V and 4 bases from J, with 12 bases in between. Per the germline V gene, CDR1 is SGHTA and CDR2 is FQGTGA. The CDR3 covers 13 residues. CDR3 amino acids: CASSLTGGYEQYF. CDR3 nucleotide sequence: TGTGCCAGCAGCCTTACGGGTGGGTACGAGCAGTACTTC.

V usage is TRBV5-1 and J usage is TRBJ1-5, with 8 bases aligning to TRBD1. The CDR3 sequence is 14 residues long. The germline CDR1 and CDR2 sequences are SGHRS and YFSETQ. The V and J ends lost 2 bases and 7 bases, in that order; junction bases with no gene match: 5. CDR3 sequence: CASSLTGGEQPQHF. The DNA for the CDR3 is TGCGCCAGCAGCTTAACAGGGGGGGAACAGCCCCAGCATTTT.

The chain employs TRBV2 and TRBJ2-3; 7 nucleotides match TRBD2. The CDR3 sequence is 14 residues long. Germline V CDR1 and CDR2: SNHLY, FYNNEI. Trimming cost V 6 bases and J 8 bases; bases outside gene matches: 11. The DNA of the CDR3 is TGTGCCAGCAGCCAGCGGCCTGGGAGGGGTACGCAGTATTTT. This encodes CASSQRPGRGTQYF.

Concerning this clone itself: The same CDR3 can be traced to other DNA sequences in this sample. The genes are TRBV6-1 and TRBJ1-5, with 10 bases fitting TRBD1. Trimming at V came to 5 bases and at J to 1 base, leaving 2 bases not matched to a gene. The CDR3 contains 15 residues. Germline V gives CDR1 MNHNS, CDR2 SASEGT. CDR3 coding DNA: TGTGCCAGCAGTCGGGACAGGGGCAGCAATCAGCCCCAGCATTTT. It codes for CASSRDRGSNQPQHF.

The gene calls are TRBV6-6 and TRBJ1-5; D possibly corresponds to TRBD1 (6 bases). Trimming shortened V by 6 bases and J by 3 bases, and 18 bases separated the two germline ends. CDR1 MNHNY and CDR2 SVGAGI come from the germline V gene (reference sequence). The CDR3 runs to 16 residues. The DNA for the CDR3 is TGTGCCAGCAGCCGTATATCCGGACAGTTCAATCAGCCCCAGCATTTT. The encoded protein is CASSRISGQFNQPQHF.

The CDR3 reads CAWSVKARGSYEQYF. CDR3 nucleotide sequence: TGTGCCTGGAGTGTAAAGGCTAGGGGCTCCTACGAGCAGTACTTC. This sequence joins TRBV30 and TRBJ2-7; tentative D call: TRBD1 (5 bases). The CDR3 has 15 amino acids. V lost 0 bases and J 0 bases, leaving 12 bases between the germline ends. Germline CDR1 reads GTSNPN; CDR2 reads SVGIG (reference sequence).

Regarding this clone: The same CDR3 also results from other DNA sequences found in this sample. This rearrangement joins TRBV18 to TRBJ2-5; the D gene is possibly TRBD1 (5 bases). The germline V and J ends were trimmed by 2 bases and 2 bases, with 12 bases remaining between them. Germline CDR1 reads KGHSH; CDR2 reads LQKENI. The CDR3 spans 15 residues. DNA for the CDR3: TGTGCCAGCTCACCAGGGCAGGGTGGACAAGAGACCCAGTACTTC. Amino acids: CASSPGQGGQETQYF.

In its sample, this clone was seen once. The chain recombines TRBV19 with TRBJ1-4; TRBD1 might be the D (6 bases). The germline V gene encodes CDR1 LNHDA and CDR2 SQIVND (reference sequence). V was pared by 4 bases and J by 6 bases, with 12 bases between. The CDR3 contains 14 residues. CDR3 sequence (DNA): TGTGCCAGTAGTACCATGGACAGCTATGAAAAACTGTTTTTT. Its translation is CASSTMDSYEKLFF.

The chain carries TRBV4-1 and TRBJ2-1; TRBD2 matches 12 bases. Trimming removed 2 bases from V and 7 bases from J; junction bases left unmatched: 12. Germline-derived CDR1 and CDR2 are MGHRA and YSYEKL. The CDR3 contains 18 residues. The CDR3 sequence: CASSQLTSGGPRRNEQFF. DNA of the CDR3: TGCGCCAGCAGCCAACTGACTAGCGGGGGCCCACGGAGGAATGAGCAGTTCTTC.

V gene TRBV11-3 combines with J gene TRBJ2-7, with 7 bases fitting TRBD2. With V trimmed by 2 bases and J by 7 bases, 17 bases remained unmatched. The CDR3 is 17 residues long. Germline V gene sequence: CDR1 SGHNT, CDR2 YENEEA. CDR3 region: CASSLNRGGGGWQEQYF. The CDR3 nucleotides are TGTGCCAGCAGCTTAAATCGGGGTGGCGGGGGTTGGCAAGAGCAGTACTTC.

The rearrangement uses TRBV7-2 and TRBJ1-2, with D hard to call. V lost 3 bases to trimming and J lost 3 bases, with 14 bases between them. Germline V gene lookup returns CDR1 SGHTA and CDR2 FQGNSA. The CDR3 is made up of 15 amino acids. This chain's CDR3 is CASSFNKGGYYGYTF. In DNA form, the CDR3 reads TGTGCCAGCAGCTTCAACAAGGGAGGATACTATGGCTACACCTTC.

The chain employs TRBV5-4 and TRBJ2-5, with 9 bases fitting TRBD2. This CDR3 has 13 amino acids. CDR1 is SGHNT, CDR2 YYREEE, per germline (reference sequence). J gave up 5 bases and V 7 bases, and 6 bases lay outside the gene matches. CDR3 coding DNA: TGTGCCAGCGGGCGGGAGGGCACGGAGACCCAGTACTTC. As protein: CASGREGTETQYF.

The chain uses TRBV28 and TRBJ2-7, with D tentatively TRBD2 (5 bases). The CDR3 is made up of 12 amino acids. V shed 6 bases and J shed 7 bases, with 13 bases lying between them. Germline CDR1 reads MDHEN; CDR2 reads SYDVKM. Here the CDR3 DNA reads TGTGCCAGCAGGGATACTAGGCGGGAGCAGTACTTC. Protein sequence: CASRDTRREQYF.

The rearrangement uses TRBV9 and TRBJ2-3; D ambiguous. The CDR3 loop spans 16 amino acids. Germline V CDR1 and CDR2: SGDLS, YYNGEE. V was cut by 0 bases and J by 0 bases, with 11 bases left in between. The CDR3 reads CASSVGAVPSTDTQYF. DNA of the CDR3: TGTGCCAGCAGCGTAGGTGCGGTGCCTAGCACAGATACGCAGTATTTT. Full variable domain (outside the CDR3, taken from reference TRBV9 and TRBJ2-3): DSGVTQTPKHLITATGQRVTLRCSPRSGDLSVYWYQQSLDQGLQFLIQYYNGEERAKGNILERFSAQQFPDLHSELNLSSLELGDSALYFCASSVGAVPSTDTQYFGPGTRLTVL.

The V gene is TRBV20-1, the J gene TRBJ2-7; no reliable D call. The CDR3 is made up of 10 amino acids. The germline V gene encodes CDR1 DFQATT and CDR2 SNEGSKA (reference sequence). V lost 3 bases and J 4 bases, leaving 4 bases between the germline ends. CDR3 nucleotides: TGCAGTGCTAGCCTTTACGAGCAGTACTTC. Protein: CSASLYEQYF.

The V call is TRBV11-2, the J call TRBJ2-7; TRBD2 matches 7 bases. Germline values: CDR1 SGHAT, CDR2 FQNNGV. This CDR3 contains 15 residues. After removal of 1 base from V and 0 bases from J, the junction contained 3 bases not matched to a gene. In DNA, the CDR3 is TGTGCCAGCAGCTTAGGTTTAGCGGGCTCCTACGAGCAGTACTTC. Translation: CASSLGLAGSYEQYF.

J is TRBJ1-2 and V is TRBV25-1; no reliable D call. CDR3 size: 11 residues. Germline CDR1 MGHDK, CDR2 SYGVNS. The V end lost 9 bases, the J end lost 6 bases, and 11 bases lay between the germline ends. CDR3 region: CASNHADGYTF. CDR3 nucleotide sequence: TGTGCCAGTAACCACGCGGATGGCTACACCTTC.